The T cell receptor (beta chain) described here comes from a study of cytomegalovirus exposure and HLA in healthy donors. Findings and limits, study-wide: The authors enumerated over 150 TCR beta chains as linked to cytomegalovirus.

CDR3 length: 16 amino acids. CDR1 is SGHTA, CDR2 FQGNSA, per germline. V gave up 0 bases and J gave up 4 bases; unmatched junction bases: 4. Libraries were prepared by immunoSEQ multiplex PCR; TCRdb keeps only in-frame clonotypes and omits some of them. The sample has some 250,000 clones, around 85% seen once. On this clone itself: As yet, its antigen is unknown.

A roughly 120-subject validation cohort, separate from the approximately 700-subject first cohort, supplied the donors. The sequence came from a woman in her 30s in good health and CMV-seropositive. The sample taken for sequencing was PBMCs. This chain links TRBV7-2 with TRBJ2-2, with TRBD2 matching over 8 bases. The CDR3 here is CASSLAGRAGTGELFF. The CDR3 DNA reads TGTGCCAGCAGCTTAGCCGGGAGGGCCGGCACCGGGGAGCTGTTTTTT.